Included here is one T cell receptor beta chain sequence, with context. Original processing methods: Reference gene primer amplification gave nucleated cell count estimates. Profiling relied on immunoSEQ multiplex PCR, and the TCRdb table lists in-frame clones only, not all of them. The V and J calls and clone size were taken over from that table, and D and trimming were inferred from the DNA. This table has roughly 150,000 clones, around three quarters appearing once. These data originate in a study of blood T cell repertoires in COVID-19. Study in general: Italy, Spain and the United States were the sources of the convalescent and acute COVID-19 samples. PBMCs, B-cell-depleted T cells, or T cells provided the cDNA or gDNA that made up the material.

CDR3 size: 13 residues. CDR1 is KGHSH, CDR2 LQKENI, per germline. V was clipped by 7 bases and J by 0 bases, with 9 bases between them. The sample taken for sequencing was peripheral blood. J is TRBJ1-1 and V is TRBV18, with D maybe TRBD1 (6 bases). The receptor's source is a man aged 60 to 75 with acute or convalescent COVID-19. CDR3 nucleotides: TGTGCCAGCTTGGACAGCATGAACACTGAAGCTTTCTTT. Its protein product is CASLDSMNTEAFF.